Listed below are T cell receptor beta chains from one sample, sequenced in a study of identical twins. TCRdb passed the 5' RACE reads through MiXCR, listing each CDR3 protein once. The sample lists 550,000 to 800,000 distinct CDR3 sequences; just over 7% were seen once. The sample was also linked to a second study, of yellow fever vaccine responses in identical twins.

Specimen: PBMCs. The receptors come from a woman aged 18-29 years in good health. Both conserved end residues are part of each CDR3. A D gene is named only where the DNA matches it firmly. Size tells how often a clone was seen (once, few, many) or the class of an expanded clone, and some rows leave it out.

len,v_gene,d_gene,abundance,j_gene,CDR3aa,CDR3nt
18,TRBV5-1,NA,NA,TRBJ2-7,CASSLGQGGPRSSYEQYF,TGCGCCAGCAGCTTGGGGCAGGGGGGACCCAGGAGCTCCTACGAGCAGTACTTC
13,TRBV12-3/TRBV12-4,NA,few,TRBJ1-1,CASGTWGGTEAFF,TGTGCCAGCGGAACCTGGGGCGGCACTGAAGCTTTCTTT
17,TRBV4-1,TRBD1,many,TRBJ2-7,CASSHGAWTGDSYEQYF,TGCGCCAGCAGCCATGGGGCCTGGACAGGGGACTCCTACGAGCAGTACTTC
15,TRBV5-5,NA,many,TRBJ2-2,CASSLDRVPTGELFF,TGTGCCAGCAGCTTGGACAGGGTCCCCACCGGGGAGCTGTTTTTT
13,TRBV2,NA,few,TRBJ2-7,CASGPYNSYEQYF,TGTGCCAGCGGTCCCTACAATTCGTACGAGCAGTACTTC
14,TRBV2,TRBD1,many,TRBJ2-2,CASRQGANTGELFF,TGTGCCAGCCGCCAGGGGGCGAACACCGGGGAGCTGTTTTTT
18,TRBV24-1,NA,few,TRBJ2-3,CATSGLVDRPERADTQYF,TGTGCCACCAGTGGTCTCGTAGACAGGCCTGAGAGGGCAGATACGCAGTATTTT
14,TRBV20-1,TRBD2,NA,TRBJ2-5,CSGSRGGAQETQYF,TGCAGTGGTTCTCGCGGGGGGGCCCAAGAGACCCAGTACTTC
17,TRBV12-3/TRBV12-4,NA,NA,TRBJ1-6,CASSLRALGSYNSPLHF,TGTGCCAGCAGTTTAAGAGCCTTGGGCTCCTATAATTCACCCCTCCACTTT
15,TRBV7-8,NA,NA,TRBJ2-7,CASSLGGQAKYEQYF,TGTGCCAGCAGCTTAGGAGGCCAAGCAAAATACGAGCAGTACTTC
15,TRBV7-6,NA,many,TRBJ2-1,CASTPESGAGDEQFF,TGTGCCAGCACCCCAGAGAGCGGAGCTGGCGATGAGCAGTTCTTC
11,TRBV29-1,NA,NA,TRBJ2-7,CSVKTRYEQYF,TGCAGCGTTAAGACTAGATACGAGCAGTACTTC
17,TRBV3-1,NA,few,TRBJ1-3,CASSQDRGHWTGNTIYF,TGTGCCAGCAGCCAAGATCGGGGGCACTGGACTGGAAACACCATATATTTT
15,TRBV24-1,TRBD1,NA,TRBJ2-1,CATSESGQTYNEQFF,TGTGCCACCAGTGAATCGGGACAGACCTACAATGAGCAGTTCTTC
15,TRBV12-3/TRBV12-4,TRBD1,many,TRBJ2-3,CASRKQGALFLTQYF,TGTGCCAGCAGAAAACAGGGGGCGCTTTTCCTTACGCAGTATTTT
18,TRBV29-1,TRBD2,many,TRBJ2-3,CSVEGLAGGPTSTDTQYF,TGCAGCGTCGAGGGACTAGCGGGAGGGCCCACTAGCACAGATACGCAGTATTTT
14,TRBV19,TRBD1,few,TRBJ1-2,CASSPGTAIYGYTF,TGTGCCAGTAGCCCCGGGACAGCAATTTATGGCTACACCTTC
17,TRBV6-1,NA,NA,TRBJ1-1,CASSATFGGVRHTEAFF,TGTGCCAGCAGTGCTACTTTCGGGGGGGTTCGTCACACTGAAGCTTTCTTT
15,TRBV3-1,NA,few,TRBJ2-7,CASSHGSGNSGEQYF,TGTGCCAGCAGCCATGGCTCGGGGAATTCGGGTGAGCAGTACTTC
12,TRBV3-1,TRBD2,many,TRBJ2-1,CASSRREGEQFF,TGTGCCAGCAGCAGAAGGGAGGGAGAGCAGTTCTTC
14,TRBV5-4,NA,NA,TRBJ2-1,CASSLRSGWNEQFF,TGTGCCAGCAGCTTGCGCTCGGGGTGGAATGAGCAGTTCTTC
13,TRBV24-1,NA,few,TRBJ2-3,CATSEYAGDTQYF,TGTGCCACCAGTGAGTACGCGGGAGATACGCAGTATTTT
18,TRBV24-1,NA,NA,TRBJ2-1,CATSDPNFDREAYNEQFF,TGTGCCACCAGTGACCCAAATTTCGACAGGGAGGCCTACAATGAGCAGTTCTTC
13,TRBV20-1,NA,NA,TRBJ1-3,CSARGNSGNTIYF,TGCAGTGCTAGGGGTAACTCTGGAAACACCATATATTTT
13,TRBV6-1,TRBD2,few,TRBJ2-3,CATWGGSTDTQYF,TGTGCCACCTGGGGGGGATCCACAGATACGCAGTATTTT
15,TRBV3-1,NA,many,TRBJ1-2,CASSPGQSWVYGYTF,TGTGCCAGCAGCCCGGGGCAATCGTGGGTCTATGGCTACACCTTC
15,TRBV20-1,TRBD2,few,TRBJ2-7,CSAPALAGLSYEQYF,TGCAGTGCTCCCGCCCTAGCGGGCCTCTCCTACGAGCAGTACTTC
13,TRBV29-1,NA,many,TRBJ2-1,CSAERTPYNEQFF,TGCAGCGCCGAGAGGACACCCTACAATGAGCAGTTCTTC
11,TRBV29-1,NA,few,TRBJ2-1,CSVEWYNEQFF,TGCAGCGTTGAGTGGTACAATGAGCAGTTCTTC
14,TRBV3-1,TRBD1,many,TRBJ1-1,CASSPQGLNTEAFF,TGTGCCAGCAGCCCACAGGGGTTGAACACTGAAGCTTTCTTT
16,TRBV5-1,NA,NA,TRBJ2-7,CASSYRHGTASYEQYF,TGCGCCAGCAGCTATAGGCACGGGACCGCGTCCTACGAGCAGTACTTC
16,TRBV11-2,TRBD1,NA,TRBJ2-3,CASTLWEGQGAYTQYF,TGTGCCAGCACCCTATGGGAGGGACAGGGGGCGTATACGCAGTATTTT
12,TRBV29-1,NA,many,TRBJ2-5,CSVEGIGETQYF,TGCAGCGTTGAAGGAATTGGAGAGACCCAGTACTTC
17,TRBV7-9,TRBD2,many,TRBJ2-1,CASSSLAGEGPYNEQFF,TGTGCCAGCAGCTCCCTAGCGGGAGAAGGCCCCTACAATGAGCAGTTCTTC
16,TRBV7-8,TRBD1,NA,TRBJ2-3,CASRDRDRVTTDTQYF,TGTGCCAGCAGAGATCGGGACAGGGTTACGACAGATACGCAGTATTTT
16,TRBV4-1,TRBD1,many,TRBJ2-7,CASSQGQGNLMDEQYF,TGCGCCAGCAGCCAGGGACAGGGAAACTTAATGGACGAGCAGTACTTC
16,TRBV5-1,NA,many,TRBJ2-1,CASSPGGTGSYNEQFF,TGCGCCAGCAGTCCGGGTGGGACGGGCTCCTACAATGAGCAGTTCTTC
14,TRBV3-1,TRBD2,NA,TRBJ2-3,CASRDGGLTDTQYF,TGTGCCAGCAGAGACGGGGGGTTGACAGATACGCAGTATTTT
14,TRBV20-1,TRBD2,NA,TRBJ2-7,CSAKSGSGIYEQYF,TGCAGTGCCAAGAGCGGGAGTGGGATCTACGAGCAGTACTTC
15,TRBV6-1,TRBD2,NA,TRBJ2-1,CASSLERAGEGEQFF,TGTGCCAGCAGCCTAGAGAGGGCGGGAGAGGGTGAGCAGTTCTTC
14,TRBV15,NA,many,TRBJ2-3,CATSRASATDTQYF,TGTGCCACCAGCAGAGCTAGCGCCACAGATACGCAGTATTTT
12,TRBV19,NA,few,TRBJ2-5,CASSDRWETQYF,TGTGCCAGTAGTGACAGGTGGGAGACCCAGTACTTC
13,TRBV3-1,NA,NA,TRBJ2-2,CASSQWSTGELFF,TGTGCCAGCAGCCAATGGTCGACCGGGGAGCTGTTTTTT
20,TRBV5-1,TRBD2,many,TRBJ2-1,CASSRSAGTSILGNLNEQFF,TGCGCCAGCAGCCGCTCCGCGGGGACTAGTATCTTGGGTAACTTGAATGAGCAGTTCTTC
16,TRBV4-1,NA,many,TRBJ1-1,CASSQDHAGSNTEAFF,TGCGCCAGCAGCCAAGATCACGCGGGTTCGAACACTGAAGCTTTCTTT
15,TRBV28,NA,few,TRBJ1-1,CASSFAGVKSTEAFF,TGTGCCAGCAGTTTTGCAGGGGTTAAAAGCACTGAAGCTTTCTTT
14,TRBV3-1,NA,NA,TRBJ2-1,CASSRGGGFGEQFF,TGTGCCAGCAGCCGAGGGGGGGGGTTCGGTGAGCAGTTCTTC
15,TRBV24-1,NA,NA,TRBJ1-5,CATSDPDRSNQPQHF,TGTGCCACCAGTGACCCCGACAGATCCAATCAGCCCCAGCATTTT
13,TRBV29-1,NA,few,TRBJ1-2,CSVVRVANYGYTF,TGCAGCGTTGTAAGGGTAGCTAACTATGGCTACACCTTC
13,TRBV12-3/TRBV12-4,NA,many,TRBJ1-2,CASSLWEGYGYTF,TGTGCCAGCAGTTTATGGGAGGGCTATGGCTACACCTTC
17,TRBV4-1,TRBD2,NA,TRBJ2-3,CASSQGRGGLSTDTQYF,TGCGCCAGCAGCCAAGGCCGCGGGGGGCTTAGCACAGATACGCAGTATTTT
17,TRBV3-1,NA,NA,TRBJ2-1,CASSHQQRLNIYNEQFF,TGTGCCAGCAGCCATCAACAGCGACTGAATATTTACAATGAGCAGTTCTTC
17,TRBV5-1,TRBD1,many,TRBJ2-4,CASSLRGTALAKNIQYF,TGCGCCAGCAGCTTGAGAGGGACAGCACTAGCCAAAAACATTCAGTACTTC
15,TRBV4-1,TRBD1,many,TRBJ1-5,CASSQPGGKVQPQHF,TGCGCCAGCAGCCAACCAGGGGGTAAGGTTCAGCCCCAGCATTTT
16,TRBV5-1,TRBD2,few,TRBJ2-1,CASSTGLAGVGNEQFF,TGCGCCAGCAGCACAGGACTAGCGGGAGTGGGTAATGAGCAGTTCTTC